This T cell receptor beta chain emerged from a study of molecular identifiers for immune sequencing clone quantification. This clonotype came up once. Its matching antigen is unknown. This could be a read error, since a much larger clone is one nucleotide away. Overall study results and limits: Among around 1 million naive cells, as was reported, spiked Jurkat TCR RNA from one cell was detectable.

Germline V gene sequence: CDR1 SEHNR, CDR2 FQNEAQ (reference sequence). V shed 4 bases and J shed 0 bases, with 13 bases lying between them. This CDR3 contains 16 residues. In TCRdb, the PCR reads were re-called with MiXCR into one record per CDR3 protein. The sample has about 630,000 distinct CDR3 sequences; about 25% are singletons. The sample consisted of naive CD8+ T cells from blood, with Jurkat cell RNA spiked in. The subset was: FACS-sorted CD8+CD4-CCR7+CD45RA+ naive T cells. This TCR was sampled from a human donor in good health. Some libraries in this study had Jurkat cell RNA spiked in. The chain couples TRBV7-9 to TRBJ1-5, with D maybe TRBD1 (5 bases). CDR3 residues: CASSSDRGFSNQPQHF. The CDR3 bases are TGTGCCAGCAGCTCTGACCGGGGCTTTAGCAATCAGCCCCAGCATTTT.